This entry is about one T cell receptor (beta chain). This clonotype occurred a few times. This clone's antigen is unknown. It has no much larger one-base neighbor in the sample; base qualities were not kept. The data were obtained in a study of patients and donors after allogeneic stem cell transplantation (dated by TCRdb to the early 2020s). V is cut back by 4 bases and J by 6 bases, with 12 bases in the junction unmatched. For CDR1 and CDR2, the germline V gene lists SQVTM and ANQGSEA. The cysteine opens and the phenylalanine closes a CDR3 of 16 amino acids. The kept DNA is CDR3 alone, 48 bases in frame from the first base. The library was generated by RT-PCR. Sequencing was performed on a NextSeq 550. TCRdb applied fastp at Q25 and MiXCR to the public reads, then kept only in-frame beta chains. Rows matching on CDR3 protein sequence are summarized as one entry with the most common DNA and genes. The sample includes 920,000 or so distinct CDR3 sequences, with under 20% observed a single time. The biggest ten clones account for approximately 5.9% of the sample.

The chain is assembled from TRBV29-1 and TRBJ2-5; TRBD2 aligns with 12 central bases. The receptor comes from a human donor who was either an allogeneic HSCT recipient or a stem cell or donor lymphocyte infusion donor (not recorded which). It is not recorded whose cells these are; they may come from a transplant donor. Sequencing was done on a sample of blood, either unsorted or a sorted T cell fraction (not recorded which). The CDR3 protein: CSVGSSGGAQKKTQYF. The DNA sequence reads TGCAGCGTTGGGTCTAGCGGGGGGGCCCAGAAAAAGACCCAGTACTTC.